In this sample, the clone carrying this TCR beta chain turned up a few times. This specimen belongs to a study of T cells of healthy individuals. MiXCR, run by TCRdb on the 5' RACE reads, gives a single entry per CDR3 protein. The sample includes fewer than 70,000 distinct CDR3 sequences, roughly 14% seen only once; the top ten take around 16%. Germline V gene data show CDR1 as MNHEY and CDR2 as SMNVEV (reference sequence). The CDR3 spans 12 residues. The V end was cut by 10 bases, the J end by 6 bases, with 12 bases between. The rearrangement uses TRBV27 and TRBJ1-4; D may be TRBD1 (5 bases). This clonotype originated in a human donor in good health. The CDR3 DNA follows: TGTGCCACGGGGCGAGGGGATGAAAAACTGTTTTTT. Its translation: CATGRGDEKLFF.